The 20 T cell receptor beta chains given below trace back to one sample, sequenced in a study of blood T cells in healthy people across ages. Together with a sample-barcoded 5' primer, a J-beta primer mix was included in a second PCR lasting about 7 to 12 cycles. Using its own MiXCR run on the 5' RACE reads, TCRdb lists one record per CDR3 protein. This sample has about 1.1 million distinct CDR3 sequences, with less than 45% found just once. Sequencing input: blood. The receptor source for this set is a man between 18 and 29 years old in good health.

CDR3 nucleotide sequence: TGTGCCAGCAGCTTAGACCGACAGGGGTTCTATGGCTACACCTTC. It specifies CASSLDRQGFYGYTF. V and J are TRBV7-9 and TRBJ1-2; TRBD1 matches 8 bases. The CDR3 length is 15 residues. Germline assignment: CDR1 SEHNR and CDR2 FQNEAQ (reference sequence). Germline trimming cut 1 base from V and 4 bases from J; bases unmatched to any gene: 5.

This clonotype was seen many times. The chain combines TRBV4-3 with TRBJ1-5, with 9 bases matching TRBD1. V lost 0 bases, J lost 7 bases, and 4 bases stayed unmatched. The CDR3 contains 15 residues. Germline V gene lookup returns CDR1 LGHNA and CDR2 YSLEER. CDR3 bases: TGCGCCAGCAGCCAAGACCACAGGGGGCGGCAGCCCCAGCATTTT. Translation: CASSQDHRGRQPQHF.

V gene TRBV11-2 combines with J gene TRBJ1-6; 9 positions match TRBD1. Germline V gene sequence: CDR1 SGHAT, CDR2 FQNNGV. This CDR3 has 16 residues. The J segment lost 6 bases and the V segment lost 1 base, leaving 4 bases of the junction unmatched. The CDR3 spells CASSLGQTGGNSPLHF. CDR3 bases: TGTGCCAGCAGCTTAGGCCAGACAGGGGGTAATTCACCCCTCCACTTT.

The V gene is TRBV6-1, the J gene TRBJ1-1; D may be TRBD1 (5 bases). This CDR3 comprises 16 residues. With 8 bases removed from V and 0 bases from J, the gap between germline ends came to 19 bases. Germline lookup yields CDR1 MNHNS and CDR2 SASEGT. This CDR3 is CASSRGHGQMNTEAFF. CDR3 nucleotides: TGTGCCAGCTCTAGGGGCCACGGGCAGATGAACACTGAAGCTTTCTTT.

This clonotype appeared a few times. This chain joins TRBV27 and TRBJ2-3, with D perhaps TRBD2 (6 bases). The CDR3 is 14 residues long. Per the germline V gene, CDR1 is MNHEY and CDR2 is SMNVEV (reference sequence). V gave up 7 bases and J gave up 0 bases, with 11 bases separating them. In DNA form, the CDR3 reads TGTGCCAGCAAATGGAGGGTCAGCACAGATACGCAGTATTTT. This translates into CASKWRVSTDTQYF.

The V and J genes are TRBV11-2 and TRBJ2-3; TRBD2 matches 9 bases. Germline CDR1 and CDR2: SGHAT and FQNNGV. Trimming cost V 4 bases and J 5 bases; bases outside gene matches: 10. The CDR3 has 16 amino acids. Written as DNA, the CDR3 is TGTGCCAGCAGCTCCAACGCGGGGGGGTTGGTAGATACGCAGTATTTT. This translates into CASSSNAGGLVDTQYF.

To note about this clonotype: Compared with germline, one end of the junction differs, possibly owing to a read error. This chain uses TRBV5-1 with TRBJ1-1; unclear D gene. The CDR3 covers 13 residues. CDR1 is SGHRS, CDR2 YFSETQ, per germline. The CDR3 DNA follows: TGTGCTAGCAGCTGGTCGGAGAACACTGAAGCTTTCTTT. Translating it yields CASSWSENTEAFF.

This clonotype has just a few counts. This chain uses TRBV20-1 with TRBJ2-1, with TRBD2 matching 11 bases. CDR1 is DFQATT and CDR2 is SNEGSKA in the germline V gene (reference sequence). The CDR3 spans 14 residues. V shed 5 bases, J shed 9 bases, and the junction held 9 bases outside the gene matches. The CDR3 region has the DNA TGCAGTGCTTACCTAGCGGGGGGCACGTGTGAGCAGTTCTTC. It yields the protein CSAYLAGGTCEQFF.

The V gene is TRBV11-2, the J gene TRBJ2-3; 8 bases match TRBD2. After removal of 5 bases from V and 0 bases from J, the junction contained 13 bases not matched to a gene. The CDR3 length is 18 residues. In germline, CDR1 is SGHAT, CDR2 FQNNGV. The CDR3 region is CASSLLLQRGPSTDTQYF. The CDR3 region has the DNA TGTGCCAGCAGCCTCCTCCTTCAGCGGGGGCCAAGCACAGATACGCAGTATTTT.

This clonotype was seen only a few times. V and J are TRBV20-1 and TRBJ2-7; a possible D gene is TRBD1 (7 bases). Germline CDR1 and CDR2: DFQATT and SNEGSKA (reference sequence). The CDR3 is 15 amino acids. V was clipped by 6 bases and J by 7 bases, with 25 bases between them. CDR3 amino acids: CSAPRRDRQGDEQYF. CDR3 bases: TGCAGTGCCCCGAGGAGGGACAGACAAGGCGATGAGCAGTACTTC.

This clonotype has a handful of counts. The V and J genes are TRBV6-5 and TRBJ1-2; tentatively, D is TRBD1 (5 bases). Germline CDR1 reads MNHEY; CDR2 reads SVGAGI. Trimming stripped 7 bases from V and 8 bases from J, with 14 bases between. The CDR3 is 12 residues long. The CDR3 is CASTPDKRGYTF. Here the CDR3 DNA reads TGTGCCAGCACCCCGGACAAGCGCGGCTACACCTTC.

This clonotype has more than one count but fewer than ten. CDR3 amino acids: CASSPDTGNEQFF. In DNA form, the CDR3 reads TGCGCCAGCAGCCCTGATACCGGCAATGAGCAGTTCTTC. The V gene is TRBV5-1, the J gene TRBJ2-1; D ambiguous. The V end lost 4 bases, the J end lost 6 bases, and 11 bases lay between the germline ends. The CDR3 contains 13 residues. In germline, CDR1 is SGHRS, CDR2 YFSETQ.

A remark on this clonotype: A much larger clone differs from this one at a single base, so this may be a read error. This chain joins TRBV6-4 and TRBJ1-2; 9 nucleotides line up with TRBD1. J was trimmed by 10 bases and V by 6 bases; bases with no gene match: 12. This CDR3 contains 14 residues. Germline CDR1 reads MRHNA; CDR2 reads SNTAGT. The CDR3 DNA follows: TGTGCCAGCAGGGCCACGGGGACAGGGTTAAACTACACCTTC. Translating gives CASRATGTGLNYTF.

In its sample, this clonotype was seen many times. The gene calls are TRBV7-9 and TRBJ1-1; D unclear. The germline V and J ends were trimmed by 2 bases and 4 bases, with 5 bases remaining between them. Germline CDR1 reads SEHNR; CDR2 reads FQNEAQ (reference sequence). The CDR3 has 12 residues. The CDR3 nucleotides are TGTGCCAGCAGCTTATCTGGCACTGAAGCTTTCTTT. Encoded protein: CASSLSGTEAFF.

This clonotype was found many times. V usage is TRBV4-3 and J usage is TRBJ2-1, with 8 bases aligning to TRBD1. CDR1 is LGHNA and CDR2 is YSLEER in the germline V gene. This CDR3 is built from 17 residues. The V gene end was trimmed by 0 bases and the J gene end by 8 bases; junction bases not matched to a gene: 12. CDR3 loop: CASSQDSLGTGADEQFF. CDR3 coding DNA: TGCGCCAGCAGCCAAGACTCGCTGGGGACAGGCGCAGATGAGCAGTTCTTC.

Only a few counts were recorded for this clonotype. V gene TRBV5-1 combines with J gene TRBJ2-5; D perhaps matches TRBD2 (7 bases). Germline loops: CDR1 SGHRS, CDR2 YFSETQ. V was cut by 0 bases and J by 11 bases, with 20 bases left in between. The CDR3 runs to 15 residues. The CDR3 reads CASSLVGGGSNEQYF. CDR3 DNA sequence: TGCGCCAGCAGCTTGGTTGGGGGGGGCTCTAATGAGCAGTACTTC.

This clonotype has only a few counts. The CDR3 sequence is CASSEQQETQYF. The CDR3 bases are TGTGCCAGCAGTGAACAGCAAGAGACCCAGTACTTC. The rearrangement uses TRBV25-1 and TRBJ2-5, with D hard to call. The CDR3 covers 12 residues. The V and J ends lost 2 bases and 2 bases respectively, with 3 bases between them. Germline lookup yields CDR1 MGHDK and CDR2 SYGVNS.

V usage is TRBV30 and J usage is TRBJ1-2, with 10 bases matching TRBD1. J gave up 2 bases and V 4 bases, and 4 bases lay outside the gene matches. Germline values: CDR1 GTSNPN, CDR2 SVGIG (reference sequence). The CDR3 runs to 14 residues. CDR3 region: CAWNRDRGNYGYTF. CDR3 in DNA: TGTGCCTGGAATCGGGACAGGGGAAACTATGGCTACACCTTC.

The genes are TRBV29-1 and TRBJ2-2; D gene unclear. This CDR3 region has 14 residues. Trimming shortened V by 2 bases and J by 0 bases, and 7 bases separated the two germline ends. Germline assignment: CDR1 SQVTM and CDR2 ANQGSEA. The CDR3 spells CSVEFSPNTGELFF. Written as DNA, the CDR3 is TGCAGCGTTGAATTCTCTCCGAACACCGGGGAGCTGTTTTTT.

This chain uses TRBV5-1 with TRBJ2-1; D gene unclear. V was clipped by 0 bases and J by 1 base, with 14 bases between them. The CDR3 consists of 17 residues. Germline CDR1 and CDR2: SGHRS and YFSETQ. This chain's CDR3 is CASSLVSGPGSYNEQFF. CDR3 nucleotides: TGCGCCAGCAGCTTGGTCTCTGGCCCTGGGTCCTACAATGAGCAGTTCTTC.